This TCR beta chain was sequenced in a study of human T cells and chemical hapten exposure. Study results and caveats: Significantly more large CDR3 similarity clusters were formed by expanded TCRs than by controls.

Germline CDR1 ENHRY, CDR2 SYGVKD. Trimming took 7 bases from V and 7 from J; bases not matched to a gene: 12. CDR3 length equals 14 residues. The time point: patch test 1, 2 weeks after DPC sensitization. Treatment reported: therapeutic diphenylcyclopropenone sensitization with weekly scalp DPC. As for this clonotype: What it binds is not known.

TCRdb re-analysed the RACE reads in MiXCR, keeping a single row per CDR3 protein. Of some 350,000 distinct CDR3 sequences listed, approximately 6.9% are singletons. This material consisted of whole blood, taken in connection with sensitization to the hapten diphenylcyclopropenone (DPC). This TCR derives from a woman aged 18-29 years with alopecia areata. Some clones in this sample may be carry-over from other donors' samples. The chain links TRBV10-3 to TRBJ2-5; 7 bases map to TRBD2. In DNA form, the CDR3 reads TGTGCCATCACCGAAGGGGCACCGGGGGGGACCCAGTACTTC. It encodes CAITEGAPGGTQYF.